This T cell receptor (beta chain) was recorded in a study of beta chain features in type 1 diabetes. Since all of the isolated RNA was reverse transcribed, expressed TCRB transcripts were what got sequenced. Sequenced by immunoSEQ multiplex PCR; TCRdb stores in-frame clones only, minus some. The profile shows a few hundred thousand clones, about 9.3% of them singletons. The CDR3 is 13 residues long. Germline assignment: CDR1 GTSNPN and CDR2 SVGIG (reference sequence). Trimming cost V 4 bases and J 4 bases, with 10 bases left between them. The TCR originated in a woman aged 18-29 years in good health. V usage is TRBV30 and J usage is TRBJ1-4, with D unclear. The sample taken for sequencing was naive CD4+ T cells from blood. The chain's CDR3 is CAWTRSGNEKLFF. CDR3 coding DNA: TGTGCCTGGACGCGGTCGGGTAATGAAAAACTGTTTTTT. Based on the CDR3 plus reference TRBV30 and TRBJ1-4, the full variable domain is SQTIHQWPATLVQPVGSPLSLECTVEGTSNPNLYWYRQAAGRGLQLLFYSVGIGQISSEVPQNLSASRPQDRQFILSSKKLLLSDSGFYLCAWTRSGNEKLFFGSGTQLSVL.